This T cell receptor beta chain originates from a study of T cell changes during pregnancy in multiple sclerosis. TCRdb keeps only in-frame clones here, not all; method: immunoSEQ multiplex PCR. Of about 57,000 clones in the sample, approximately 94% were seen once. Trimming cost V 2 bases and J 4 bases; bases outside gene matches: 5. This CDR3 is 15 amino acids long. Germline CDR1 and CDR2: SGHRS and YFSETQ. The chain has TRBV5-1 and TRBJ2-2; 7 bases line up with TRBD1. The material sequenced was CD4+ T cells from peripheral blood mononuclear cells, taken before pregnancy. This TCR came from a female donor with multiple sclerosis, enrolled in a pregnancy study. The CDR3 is CASSLDRAFTGELFF. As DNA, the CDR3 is TGCGCCAGCAGCTTAGACAGGGCTTTCACCGGGGAGCTGTTTTTT.